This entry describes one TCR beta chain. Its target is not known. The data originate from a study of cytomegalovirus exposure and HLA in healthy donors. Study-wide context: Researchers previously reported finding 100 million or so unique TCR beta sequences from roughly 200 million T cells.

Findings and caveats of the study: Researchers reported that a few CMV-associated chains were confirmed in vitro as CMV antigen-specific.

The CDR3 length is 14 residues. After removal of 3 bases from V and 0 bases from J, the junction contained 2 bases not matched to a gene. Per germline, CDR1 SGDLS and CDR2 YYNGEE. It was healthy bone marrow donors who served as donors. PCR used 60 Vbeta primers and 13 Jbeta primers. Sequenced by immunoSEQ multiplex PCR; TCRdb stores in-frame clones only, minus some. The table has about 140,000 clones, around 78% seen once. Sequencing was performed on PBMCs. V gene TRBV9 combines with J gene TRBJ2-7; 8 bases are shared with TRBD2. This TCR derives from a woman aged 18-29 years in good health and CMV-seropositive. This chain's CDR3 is CASSAGGLSYEQYF. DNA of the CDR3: TGTGCCAGCAGCGCGGGGGGGCTCTCCTACGAGCAGTACTTC.